This T cell receptor (beta chain) was sequenced for a study of patients and donors after allogeneic stem cell transplantation. In its sample, this clonotype was seen a few times. CDR1 is DFQATT, CDR2 SNEGSKA, per germline (reference sequence). Deletions cut 1 base from V and 3 bases from J, with 6 bases between. This CDR3 is 12 amino acids long. TCRdb called the RT-PCR reads again in MiXCR, with one record for every CDR3 protein. The table shows about 410,000 distinct CDR3 sequences, with under 20% occurring only once. What was sequenced was blood, either unsorted or a sorted T cell fraction (not recorded which). The TCR originated in a human donor who was either an allogeneic HSCT recipient or a stem cell or donor lymphocyte infusion donor (not recorded which). It is not recorded whose cells these are; they may come from a transplant donor. This sequence joins TRBV20-1 and TRBJ2-5; D not certain. The CDR3 sequence: CSARAAKETQYF. The CDR3 nucleotides are TGCAGTGCTAGAGCAGCGAAAGAGACCCAGTACTTC.